This T cell receptor beta chain comes out of a study of shared clonotypes between healthy human individuals. Data came from immunoSEQ multiplex PCR; TCRdb stores just in-frame clones and leaves some out. The table includes millions of clones, roughly 94% detected once. CDR1 and CDR2 (germline): MGHRA, YSYEKL. The CDR3 runs to 16 residues. Trimming stripped 4 bases from V and 0 bases from J, with 15 bases between. Sequencing was performed on naive CD4+ T cells sorted from blood. Subset described: CD45RA+ positively selected. The J gene is TRBJ1-1, the V gene TRBV4-1; D might be TRBD1 (5 bases). This receptor was identified in a man between 18 and 35 years old in good health. CDR3 amino acids: CASSLGANFLNTEAFF. CDR3 nucleotides: TGCGCCAGCAGCCTCGGGGCTAACTTTCTGAACACTGAAGCTTTCTTT.